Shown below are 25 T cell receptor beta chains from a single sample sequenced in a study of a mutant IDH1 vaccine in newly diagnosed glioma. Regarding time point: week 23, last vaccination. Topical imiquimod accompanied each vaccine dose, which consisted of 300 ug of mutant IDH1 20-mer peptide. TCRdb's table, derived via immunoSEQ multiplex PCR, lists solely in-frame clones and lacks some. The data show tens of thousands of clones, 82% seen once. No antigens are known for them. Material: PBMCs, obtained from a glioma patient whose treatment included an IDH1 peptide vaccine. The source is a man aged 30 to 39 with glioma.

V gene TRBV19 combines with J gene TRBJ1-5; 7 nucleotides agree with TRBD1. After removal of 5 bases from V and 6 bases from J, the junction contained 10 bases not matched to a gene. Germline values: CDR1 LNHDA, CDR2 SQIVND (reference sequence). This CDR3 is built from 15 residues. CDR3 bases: TGTGCCAGTAGTGGGGCAGGGGGGACAAGTCAGCCCCAGCATTTT. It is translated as CASSGAGGTSQPQHF.

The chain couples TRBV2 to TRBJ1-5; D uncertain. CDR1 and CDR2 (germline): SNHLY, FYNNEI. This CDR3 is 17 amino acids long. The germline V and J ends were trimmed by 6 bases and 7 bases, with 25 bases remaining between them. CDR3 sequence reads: CASSPKMPFASGQPQHF. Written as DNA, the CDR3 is TGTGCCAGCAGCCCTAAGATGCCTTTCGCGTCGGGACAGCCCCAGCATTTT.

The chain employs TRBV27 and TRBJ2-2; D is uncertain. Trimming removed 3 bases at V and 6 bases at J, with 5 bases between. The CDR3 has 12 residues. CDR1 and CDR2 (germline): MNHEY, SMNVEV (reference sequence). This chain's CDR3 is CASSFGAGELFF. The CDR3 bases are TGTGCCAGCAGTTTTGGTGCCGGGGAGCTGTTTTTT.

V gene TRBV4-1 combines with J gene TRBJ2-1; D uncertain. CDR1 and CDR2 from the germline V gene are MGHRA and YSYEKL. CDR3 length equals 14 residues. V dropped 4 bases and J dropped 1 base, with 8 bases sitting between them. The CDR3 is CASSPSWSYNEQFF. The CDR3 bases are TGCGCCAGCAGCCCGTCGTGGTCCTACAATGAGCAGTTCTTC.

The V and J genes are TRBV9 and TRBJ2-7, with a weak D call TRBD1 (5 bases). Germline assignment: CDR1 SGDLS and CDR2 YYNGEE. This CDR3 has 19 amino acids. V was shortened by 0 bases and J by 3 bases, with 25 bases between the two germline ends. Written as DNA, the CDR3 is TGTGCCAGCAGCGTAGCCCTCAATACGGCAGGGTCTAAGCTCTACGAGCAGTACTTC. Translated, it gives CASSVALNTAGSKLYEQYF.

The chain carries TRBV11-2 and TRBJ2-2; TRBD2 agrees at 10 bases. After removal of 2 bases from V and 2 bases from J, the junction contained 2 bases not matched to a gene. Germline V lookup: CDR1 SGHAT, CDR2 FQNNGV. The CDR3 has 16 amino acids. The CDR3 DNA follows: TGTGCCAGCAGCTTACGGACTAGCGGAAACACCGGGGAGCTGTTTTTT. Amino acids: CASSLRTSGNTGELFF.

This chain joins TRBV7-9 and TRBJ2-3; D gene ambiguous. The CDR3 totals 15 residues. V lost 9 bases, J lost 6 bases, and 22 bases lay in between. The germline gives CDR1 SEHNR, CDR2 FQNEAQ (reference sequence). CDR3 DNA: TGTGCCAGGGTCCCTTTTGGGCATGAGTCGGATACGCAGTATTTT. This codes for CARVPFGHESDTQYF.

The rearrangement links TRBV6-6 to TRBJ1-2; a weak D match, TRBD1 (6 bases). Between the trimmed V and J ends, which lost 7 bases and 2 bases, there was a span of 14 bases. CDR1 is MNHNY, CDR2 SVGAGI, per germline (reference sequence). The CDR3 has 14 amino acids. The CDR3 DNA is TGTGCCAGCATAATGGACAGATTCAACTATGGCTACACCTTC. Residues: CASIMDRFNYGYTF.

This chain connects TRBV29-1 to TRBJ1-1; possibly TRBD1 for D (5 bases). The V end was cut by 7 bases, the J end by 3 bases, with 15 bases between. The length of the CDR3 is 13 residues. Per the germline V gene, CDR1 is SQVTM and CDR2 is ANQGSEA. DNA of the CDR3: TGCAGCGCAAAGACAGAGTTCGACACTGAAGCTTTCTTT. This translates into CSAKTEFDTEAFF.

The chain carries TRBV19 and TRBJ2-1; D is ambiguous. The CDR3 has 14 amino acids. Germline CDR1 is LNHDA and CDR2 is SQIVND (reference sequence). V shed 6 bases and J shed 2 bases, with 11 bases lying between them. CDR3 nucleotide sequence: TGTGCCAGTAGGCTGACGGTAACCTACAATGAGCAGTTCTTC. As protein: CASRLTVTYNEQFF.

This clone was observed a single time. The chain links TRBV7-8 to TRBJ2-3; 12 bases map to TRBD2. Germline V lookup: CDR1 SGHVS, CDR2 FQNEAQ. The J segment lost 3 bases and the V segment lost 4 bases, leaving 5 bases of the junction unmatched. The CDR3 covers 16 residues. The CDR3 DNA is TGTGCCAGCAGCTCCCCCGGGACTAGCGGGACAGATACGCAGTATTTT. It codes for CASSSPGTSGTDTQYF.

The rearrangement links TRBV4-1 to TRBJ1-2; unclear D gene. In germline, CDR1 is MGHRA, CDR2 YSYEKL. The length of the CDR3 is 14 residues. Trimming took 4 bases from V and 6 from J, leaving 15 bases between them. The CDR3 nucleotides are TGCGCCAGCAGCCCGGGCCCGGGTATAGATGGCTACACCTTC. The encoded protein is CASSPGPGIDGYTF.

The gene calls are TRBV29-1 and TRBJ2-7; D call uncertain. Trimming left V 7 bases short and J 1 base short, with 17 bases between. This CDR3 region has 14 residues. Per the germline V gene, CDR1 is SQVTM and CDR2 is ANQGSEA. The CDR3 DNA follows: TGCAGCGCTTCCCCCAGACTGAGTTCCTACGAGCAGTACTTC. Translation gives CSASPRLSSYEQYF.

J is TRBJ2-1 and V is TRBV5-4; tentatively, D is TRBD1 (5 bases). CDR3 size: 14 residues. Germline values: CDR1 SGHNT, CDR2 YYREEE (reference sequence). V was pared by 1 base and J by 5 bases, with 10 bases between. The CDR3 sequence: CASSLLGRDNEQFF. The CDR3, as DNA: TGTGCCAGCAGCTTGTTAGGCAGGGACAATGAGCAGTTCTTC.

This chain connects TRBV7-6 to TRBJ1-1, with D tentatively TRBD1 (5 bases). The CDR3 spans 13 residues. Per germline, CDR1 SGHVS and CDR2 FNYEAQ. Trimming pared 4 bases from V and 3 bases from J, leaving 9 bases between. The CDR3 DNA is TGTGCCAGCAGCTCGCCGGGGCACACTGAAGCTTTCTTT. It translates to CASSSPGHTEAFF.

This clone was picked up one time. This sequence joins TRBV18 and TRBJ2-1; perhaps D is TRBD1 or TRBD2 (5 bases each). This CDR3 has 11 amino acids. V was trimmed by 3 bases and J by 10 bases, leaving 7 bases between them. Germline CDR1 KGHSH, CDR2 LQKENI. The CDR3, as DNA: TGTGCCAGCTCACCGTGGGGGGAGCAGTTCTTC. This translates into CASSPWGEQFF.

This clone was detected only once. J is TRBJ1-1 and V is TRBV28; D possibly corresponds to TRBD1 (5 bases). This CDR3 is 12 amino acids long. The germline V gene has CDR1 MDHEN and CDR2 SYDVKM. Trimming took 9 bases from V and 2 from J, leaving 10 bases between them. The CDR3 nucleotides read TGTGCCAGTACAGGACCAAACACTGAAGCTTTCTTT. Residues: CASTGPNTEAFF. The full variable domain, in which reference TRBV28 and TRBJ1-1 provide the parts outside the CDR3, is DVKVTQSSRYLVKRTGEKVFLECVQDMDHENMFWYRQDPGLGLRLIYFSYDVKMKEKGDIPEGYSVSREKKERFSLILESASTNQTSMYLCASTGPNTEAFFGQGTRLTVV.

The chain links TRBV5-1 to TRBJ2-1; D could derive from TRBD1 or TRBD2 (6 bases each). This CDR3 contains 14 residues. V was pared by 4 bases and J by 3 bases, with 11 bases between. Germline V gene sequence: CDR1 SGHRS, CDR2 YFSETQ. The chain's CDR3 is CASSQGTFYNEQFF. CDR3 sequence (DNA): TGCGCCAGCAGCCAGGGGACTTTCTACAATGAGCAGTTCTTC. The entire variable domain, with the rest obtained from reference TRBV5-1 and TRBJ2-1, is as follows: KAGVTQTPRYLIKTRGQQVTLSCSPISGHRSVSWYQQTPGQGLQFLFEYFSETQRNKGNFPGRFSGRQFSNSRSEMNVSTLELGDSALYLCASSQGTFYNEQFFGPGTRLTVL.

CDR3 in amino acids: CASSVGGRPGGEKLFF. CDR3 nucleotides: TGTGCCAGCAGCGTAGGCGGCCGACCTGGGGGTGAAAAACTGTTTTTT. This rearrangement joins TRBV9 to TRBJ1-4, with a weak D call TRBD1 (5 bases). Germline assignment: CDR1 SGDLS and CDR2 YYNGEE. The CDR3 is 16 residues long. V was trimmed by 0 bases and J by 7 bases, leaving 16 bases between them.

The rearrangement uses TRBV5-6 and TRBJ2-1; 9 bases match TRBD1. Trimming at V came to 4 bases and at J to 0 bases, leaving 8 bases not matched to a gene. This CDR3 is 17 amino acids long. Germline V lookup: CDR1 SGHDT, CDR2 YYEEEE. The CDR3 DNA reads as TGTGCCAGCAGCGAACGAGGGACAGGGAACTCCTACAATGAGCAGTTCTTC. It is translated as CASSERGTGNSYNEQFF.

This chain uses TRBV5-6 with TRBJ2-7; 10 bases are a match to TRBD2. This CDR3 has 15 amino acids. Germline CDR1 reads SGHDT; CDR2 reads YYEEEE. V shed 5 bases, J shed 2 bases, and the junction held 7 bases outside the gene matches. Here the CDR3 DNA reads TGTGCCAGCAGGCCCCTAGCGGGAGAAACCTACGAGCAGTACTTC. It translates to CASRPLAGETYEQYF.

CDR3 protein: CASGDRGLFNQPQHF. CDR3 in DNA: TGTGCCAGCGGGGACAGGGGGCTATTCAATCAGCCCCAGCATTTT. The V and J genes are TRBV6-1 and TRBJ1-5; 12 positions match TRBD1. CDR3 length equals 15 residues. J lost 3 bases, V lost 8 bases, and 5 bases had no gene match. Germline values: CDR1 MNHNS, CDR2 SASEGT.

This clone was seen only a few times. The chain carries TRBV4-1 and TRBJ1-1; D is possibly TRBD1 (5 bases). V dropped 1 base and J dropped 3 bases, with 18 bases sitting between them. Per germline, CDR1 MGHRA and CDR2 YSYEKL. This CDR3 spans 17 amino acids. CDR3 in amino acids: CASSQGSTASGDTEAFF. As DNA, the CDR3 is TGCGCCAGCAGCCAAGGTTCGACAGCCTCTGGAGACACTGAAGCTTTCTTT.

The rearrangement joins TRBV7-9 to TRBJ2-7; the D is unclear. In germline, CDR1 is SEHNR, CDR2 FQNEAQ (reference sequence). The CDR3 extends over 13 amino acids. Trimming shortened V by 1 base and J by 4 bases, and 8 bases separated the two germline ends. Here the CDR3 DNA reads TGTGCCAGCAGCTTAGAATTTCCTTACGAGCAGTACTTC. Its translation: CASSLEFPYEQYF.

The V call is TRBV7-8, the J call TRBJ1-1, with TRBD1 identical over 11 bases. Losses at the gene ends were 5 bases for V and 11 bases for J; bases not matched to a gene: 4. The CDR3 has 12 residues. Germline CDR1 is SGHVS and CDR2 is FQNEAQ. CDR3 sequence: CASSRTGGDAFF. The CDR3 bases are TGTGCCAGCAGCCGGACAGGGGGCGATGCTTTCTTT.